The 30 T cell receptor beta chains below were found in one sample sequenced in a study of OX40 agonist ivuxolimab in advanced cancers. The assay was immunoSEQ multiplex PCR, and TCRdb's table has in-frame clones only and misses some. The sample has around 57,000 clones, around 92% seen once. The material sequenced was CD4+ or CD8+ T cells sorted from blood, taken in a trial of the OX40 agonist ivuxolimab. The receptors derive from an adult with an advanced solid tumor such as melanoma, head and neck, liver or kidney cancer.

The CDR3 reads CASGLGEHEQFF. CDR3 DNA sequence: TGTGCTAGTGGTTTGGGGGAGCATGAGCAGTTCTTC. The chain has TRBV12-5 and TRBJ2-1; maybe TRBD2 (5 bases). Germline CDR1 and CDR2: LGHNT and FRNRAP. There are 12 residues in the CDR3. V dropped 1 base and J dropped 8 bases, with 6 bases sitting between them.

The J gene is TRBJ2-1, the V gene TRBV5-4; no firm D call. The CDR3 is 12 residues long. The germline CDR1 and CDR2 sequences are SGHNT and YYREEE (reference sequence). V was shortened by 3 bases and J by 11 bases, with 12 bases between the two germline ends. The CDR3 region is CASSWASDKQFF. The CDR3 DNA follows: TGTGCCAGCAGCTGGGCTAGTGATAAGCAGTTCTTC. The variable domain in full, completed from reference TRBV5-4 and TRBJ2-1, reads ETGVTQSPTHLIKTRGQQVTLRCSSQSGHNTVSWYQQALGQGPQFIFQYYREEENGRGNFPPRFSGLQFPNYSSELNVNALELDDSALYLCASSWASDKQFFGPGTRLTVL.

This clone was detected once. The CDR3 loop is CASSETGDQPQHF. The DNA for the CDR3 is TGTGCCAGTAGTGAGACAGGCGATCAGCCCCAGCATTTT. This chain connects TRBV19 to TRBJ1-5; D might be TRBD1 (6 bases). This CDR3 comprises 13 residues. Trimming shortened V by 5 bases and J by 5 bases, and 10 bases separated the two germline ends. Germline V gene lookup returns CDR1 LNHDA and CDR2 SQIVND (reference sequence).

The gene calls are TRBV25-1 and TRBJ2-5; D is uncertain. CDR1 and CDR2 (germline): MGHDK, SYGVNS. This CDR3 comprises 13 residues. Trimming removed 3 bases from V and 2 bases from J, with 7 bases in between. CDR3 residues: CASSDWLQETQYF. The CDR3 region has the DNA TGTGCCAGCAGTGATTGGTTACAAGAGACCCAGTACTTC.

This clone was detected only once. J is TRBJ2-7 and V is TRBV5-8; D remains ambiguous. Germline V lookup: CDR1 SGHTS, CDR2 YDEGEE. Trimming stripped 5 bases from V and 5 bases from J, with 17 bases between. The CDR3 contains 14 residues. The CDR3 coding sequence is TGTGCCAGCAGGGGCTTAGTCCTCGACCACGAGCAGTACTTC. Its translation: CASRGLVLDHEQYF.

There are a few counts of this clone. The chain recombines TRBV19 with TRBJ2-7, with 7 bases fitting TRBD1. This CDR3 has 13 amino acids. The V segment lost 5 bases and the J segment 2 bases; nucleotides outside the gene matches: 3. In germline, CDR1 is LNHDA, CDR2 SQIVND (reference sequence). The CDR3 here is CASSVTGTYEQYF. The CDR3 DNA reads as TGTGCCAGTAGTGTGACAGGGACCTACGAGCAGTACTTC.

V and J are TRBV10-3 and TRBJ1-6, with D possibly TRBD1 on 6 matching bases. The CDR3 has 13 residues. Germline V gives CDR1 ENHRY, CDR2 SYGVKD. Trimming stripped 7 bases from V and 10 bases from J, with 14 bases between. The CDR3 here is CAIMEGGGSPLHF. DNA of the CDR3: TGTGCCATCATGGAGGGGGGCGGCTCACCCCTCCACTTT.

This chain joins TRBV9 and TRBJ2-1; perhaps TRBD2 as D (7 bases). Germline CDR1 reads SGDLS; CDR2 reads YYNGEE. The CDR3 contains 14 residues. Trimming took 3 bases from V and 5 from J, leaving 12 bases between them. CDR3 region: CASSGPGGDNEQFF. As DNA, the CDR3 is TGTGCCAGCAGCGGACCGGGGGGCGACAATGAGCAGTTCTTC. The whole variable domain, remainder taken from reference TRBV9 and TRBJ2-1, is DSGVTQTPKHLITATGQRVTLRCSPRSGDLSVYWYQQSLDQGLQFLIQYYNGEERAKGNILERFSAQQFPDLHSELNLSSLELGDSALYFCASSGPGGDNEQFFGPGTRLTVL.

This clone turned up a few times. V usage is TRBV2 and J usage is TRBJ2-3, with unresolved D. This CDR3 is built from 13 residues. Trimming left V 7 bases short and J 0 bases short, with 8 bases between. CDR1 SNHLY and CDR2 FYNNEI come from the germline V gene. The CDR3 is CASIGQSTDTQYF. CDR3 coding DNA: TGTGCCAGCATCGGGCAGAGCACAGATACGCAGTATTTT.

V usage is TRBV27 and J usage is TRBJ1-6; D ambiguous. Germline V CDR1 and CDR2: MNHEY, SMNVEV (reference sequence). V lost 6 bases and J 2 bases, leaving 11 bases between the germline ends. The CDR3 consists of 15 residues. CDR3 bases: TGTGCCAGCAGGGGCCTCGGAGCCTATAATTCACCCCTCCACTTT. It specifies CASRGLGAYNSPLHF.

This chain links TRBV5-6 with TRBJ1-2; 7 nucleotides agree with TRBD1. This CDR3 has 16 amino acids. Germline V gene sequence: CDR1 SGHDT, CDR2 YYEEEE. The V segment lost 4 bases and the J segment 3 bases; nucleotides outside the gene matches: 12. The CDR3: CASSLLQGTLHYGYTF. For the CDR3, the DNA is TGTGCCAGCAGCCTCCTACAGGGGACGCTTCACTATGGCTACACCTTC.

The V and J genes are TRBV29-1 and TRBJ2-2; 7 bases are shared with TRBD1. V shed 6 bases, J shed 4 bases, and the junction held 5 bases outside the gene matches. Germline values: CDR1 SQVTM, CDR2 ANQGSEA. The CDR3 contains 13 residues. CDR3 nucleotide sequence: TGCAGCGTGGATACAGGGGTCACCGGGGAGCTGTTTTTT. This codes for CSVDTGVTGELFF.

Here the CDR3 DNA reads TGTGCCAGCAGTCGTTCCTACGAGCAGTACTTC. Amino acid sequence: CASSRSYEQYF. V usage is TRBV4-2 and J usage is TRBJ2-7, with D unresolved. Trimming stripped 6 bases from V and 1 base from J, with 4 bases between. CDR3 length: 11 residues. CDR1 is LGHNA and CDR2 is YNFKEQ in the germline V gene.

The CDR3 reads CASSFATGGNYGYTF. CDR3 coding DNA: TGTGCCAGCAGCTTTGCGACAGGGGGAAACTATGGCTACACCTTC. The chain combines TRBV7-9 with TRBJ1-2; 9 bases line up with TRBD1. CDR1 is SEHNR and CDR2 is FQNEAQ in the germline V gene (reference sequence). V lost 3 bases and J lost 2; bases outside the gene matches: 4. CDR3 length: 15 residues. The full variable domain, completed using reference TRBV7-9 and TRBJ1-2, is DTGVSQNPRHKITKRGQNVTFRCDPISEHNRLYWYRQTLGQGPEFLTYFQNEAQLEKSRLLSDRFSAERPKGSFSTLEIQRTEQGDSAMYLCASSFATGGNYGYTFGSGTRLTVV.

The V and J genes are TRBV28 and TRBJ2-3, with D hard to call. CDR1 and CDR2 (germline): MDHEN, SYDVKM. The CDR3 runs 15 residues. With 6 bases removed from V and 2 bases from J, the gap between germline ends came to 15 bases. The CDR3 spells CASRGLEQLTDTQYF. In DNA form, the CDR3 reads TGTGCCAGCAGGGGTCTAGAGCAGCTCACAGATACGCAGTATTTT.

The CDR3 is CATSRDLTLTGGGGNQPQHF. The CDR3 region has the DNA TGTGCCACCAGCAGAGACCTTACACTGACAGGGGGGGGCGGCAATCAGCCCCAGCATTTT. The rearrangement links TRBV15 to TRBJ1-5; TRBD1 matches at 9 bases. Per germline, CDR1 LNHNV and CDR2 YYDKDF (reference sequence). The CDR3 totals 20 residues. V lost 0 bases, J lost 2 bases, and 14 bases stayed unmatched.

J is TRBJ2-2 and V is TRBV6-5; 7 bases are a match to TRBD1. The CDR3 contains 15 residues. V shed 6 bases, J shed 6 bases, and the junction held 10 bases outside the gene matches. Per the germline V gene, CDR1 is MNHEY and CDR2 is SVGAGI. The CDR3 nucleotides read TGTGCCAGCAGCCCTCAGGACAGGATCGCCGGGGAGCTGTTTTTT. It yields the protein CASSPQDRIAGELFF.

The chain couples TRBV9 to TRBJ2-1; 12 positions agree with TRBD2. The CDR3 covers 15 residues. CDR1 is SGDLS, CDR2 YYNGEE, per germline. J lost 7 bases, V lost 3 bases, and 5 bases had no gene match. The CDR3: CASSGLAGGLNEQFF. The DNA of the CDR3 is TGTGCCAGCAGCGGTCTAGCGGGGGGGTTAAATGAGCAGTTCTTC. The complete variable domain, with remaining parts taken from reference TRBV9 and TRBJ2-1, reads DSGVTQTPKHLITATGQRVTLRCSPRSGDLSVYWYQQSLDQGLQFLIQYYNGEERAKGNILERFSAQQFPDLHSELNLSSLELGDSALYFCASSGLAGGLNEQFFGPGTRLTVL.

The rearrangement uses TRBV28 and TRBJ1-1, with 11 positions matching TRBD1. Germline CDR1 is MDHEN and CDR2 is SYDVKM. J was trimmed by 8 bases and V by 5 bases; bases with no gene match: 7. This CDR3 region has 14 residues. CDR3 coding DNA: TGTGCCAGCAGTGATGCCGGGACAGGGGGAGAAGCTTTCTTT. Protein: CASSDAGTGGEAFF.

The rearrangement uses TRBV28 and TRBJ2-7; 9 bases fit TRBD1. This CDR3 region has 14 residues. In germline, CDR1 is MDHEN, CDR2 SYDVKM. The ends lost 6 bases at V and 3 bases at J; junction bases unmatched: 6. CDR3 DNA: TGTGCCAGCAGCCGGGACAGGGATCACTACGAGCAGTACGTC. Translating it yields CASSRDRDHYEQYV.

The rearrangement links TRBV12-5 to TRBJ1-5; D is unclear. CDR3 length: 13 residues. The germline gives CDR1 LGHNT, CDR2 FRNRAP. The V and J ends lost 0 bases and 5 bases respectively, with 5 bases between them. The CDR3 region has the DNA TGTGCTAGTGGTTTGGTACCCTATCAGCCCCAGCATTTT. Its protein product is CASGLVPYQPQHF.

The J gene is TRBJ2-2, the V gene TRBV6-1; TRBD2 might be the D (5 bases). Germline CDR1 MNHNS, CDR2 SASEGT. The CDR3 is 15 amino acids. V was trimmed by 5 bases and J by 3 bases, leaving 13 bases between them. The CDR3 DNA reads as TGTGCCAGCAGTCTGGGCGTCGGGGACACCGGGGAGCTGTTTTTT. It codes for CASSLGVGDTGELFF.

The V call is TRBV29-1, the J call TRBJ2-7; 9 nucleotides align to TRBD1. The CDR3 has 12 amino acids. V lost 6 bases and J lost 3; bases outside the gene matches: 3. Germline assignment: CDR1 SQVTM and CDR2 ANQGSEA. The CDR3 DNA reads as TGCAGCGTGTGGACAGGGGACTACGAGCAGTACTTC. This sequence encodes CSVWTGDYEQYF.

The rearrangement joins TRBV4-2 to TRBJ1-5; no reliable D call. This CDR3 spans 16 amino acids. Germline values: CDR1 LGHNA, CDR2 YNFKEQ. Trimming took 0 bases from V and 0 from J, leaving 9 bases between them. The CDR3 reads CASSQEFQNSNQPQHF. The CDR3 DNA reads as TGTGCCAGCAGCCAAGAGTTCCAGAATAGCAATCAGCCCCAGCATTTT.

The chain is built from TRBV28 and TRBJ2-1; 11 bases fit TRBD2. With 2 bases clipped from V and 9 bases from J, the junction kept 6 bases outside the gene matches. This CDR3 is 15 amino acids long. The germline V gene has CDR1 MDHEN and CDR2 SYDVKM. This chain's CDR3 is CASSLETSGRGEQFF. The CDR3 DNA reads as TGTGCCAGCAGTTTAGAAACTAGCGGGAGAGGTGAGCAGTTCTTC.

The chain employs TRBV15 and TRBJ1-2, with 9 bases identical to TRBD1. The junction had 8 bases not matched to a gene; V was cut back by 3 bases and J by 9 bases. This CDR3 has 14 amino acids. Germline V lookup: CDR1 LNHNV, CDR2 YYDKDF (reference sequence). CDR3 loop: CATSRTGQGGRYTF. CDR3 DNA sequence: TGTGCCACCAGCAGGACGGGACAGGGTGGCCGCTACACCTTC.

This chain links TRBV6-5 with TRBJ1-6, with D uncertain. In germline, CDR1 is MNHEY, CDR2 SVGAGI. Trimming removed 5 bases from V and 6 bases from J, with 11 bases in between. The CDR3 contains 14 residues. This chain's CDR3 is CASSEREGNSPLHF. In nucleotides, the CDR3 is TGTGCCAGCAGTGAGCGGGAAGGTAATTCACCCCTCCACTTT.

This chain links TRBV5-5 with TRBJ1-2; a possible D gene is TRBD1 (5 bases). Germline V gene lookup returns CDR1 SGHKS and CDR2 YYEKEE (reference sequence). Trimming shortened V by 1 base and J by 2 bases, and 12 bases separated the two germline ends. The CDR3 length is 15 residues. For the CDR3, the DNA is TGTGCCAGCAGCTTGATCCATGGGGCGAACTATGGCTACACCTTC. Translation gives CASSLIHGANYGYTF.

The genes are TRBV28 and TRBJ1-1; weak D call: TRBD1 (5 bases). The CDR3 totals 15 residues. Trimming cost V 6 bases and J 1 base, with 15 bases left between them. Per germline, CDR1 MDHEN and CDR2 SYDVKM. CDR3 bases: TGTGCCAGCAGCCCTACGGGGCAGAGGAACACTGAAGCTTTCTTT. This gives the protein CASSPTGQRNTEAFF.

In regard to this clone: One end of the junction does not line up with germline, which may come from a read error. V and J are TRBV7-3 and TRBJ2-3; no clear D. Germline V gene lookup returns CDR1 SGHTA and CDR2 FQGTGA. The CDR3 length is 13 residues. CDR3 DNA sequence: TGTGCCAGCAGCCTAACGGGCACAGATACGCAGTATTTT. Its translation: CASSLTGTDTQYF. Full variable domain (remainder filled in from reference TRBV7-3 and TRBJ2-3): GAGVSQTPSNKVTEKGKYVELRCDPISGHTALYWYRQSLGQGPEFLIYFQGTGAADDSGLPNDRFFAVRPEGSVSTLKIQRTERGDSAVYLCASSLTGTDTQYFGPGTRLTVL.